Listed below are T cell receptor beta chains from one sample, sequenced in a study of vaccination effects on CD4 cells after COVID-19. No cognate antigen is known for these TCRs. The method was immunoSEQ multiplex PCR; TCRdb's version includes in-frame clones alone and lacks a portion of them. Of 42,000 or so clones listed, around 70% were seen once; the top ten hold about 8.6%. Material: CD4+ T cells from PBMCs cultured without peptide, obtained after COVID-19 vaccination. All receptors derive from a human donor who received a COVID-19 vaccine. Both conserved end residues are part of each CDR3. A D gene is named only where the DNA matches it firmly. Expanded clones get a size class; other rows say once, few or many, or leave the size out.

v_call: TRBV20-1
j_call: TRBJ1-2
clone_size: .
d_call: .
cdr3_aa: CSASLPDYGYTF
cdr3_nt: TGCAGTGCTAGTTTACCCGACTATGGCTACACCTTC

v_call: TRBV18
j_call: TRBJ1-2
clone_size: .
d_call: TRBD1
cdr3_aa: CASSFSTGEGANYGYTF
cdr3_nt: TGTGCCAGCTCATTTTCGACAGGGGAGGGTGCGAACTATGGCTACACCTTC

v_call: TRBV29-1
j_call: TRBJ2-3
clone_size: .
d_call: TRBD2
cdr3_aa: CSVDVAGTDTQYF
cdr3_nt: TGCAGCGTTGACGTAGCGGGTACAGATACGCAGTATTTT

v_call: TRBV6-5
j_call: TRBJ1-6
clone_size: .
d_call: .
cdr3_aa: CASNSRELYSPLHF
cdr3_nt: TGTGCCAGCAATTCACGGGAGCTTTATTCACCCCTCCACTTT

v_call: TRBV23-1
j_call: TRBJ2-1
clone_size: .
d_call: TRBD2
cdr3_aa: CASSQNEAGPPLAATTPEQFF
cdr3_nt: TGCGCCAGCAGTCAAAACGAGGCCGGGCCCCCGCTAGCGGCCACCACCCCTGAGCAGTTCTTC

v_call: TRBV29-1
j_call: TRBJ1-1
clone_size: few
d_call: TRBD1
cdr3_aa: CSVQGQKNTEAFF
cdr3_nt: TGCAGCGTGCAGGGACAGAAAAACACTGAAGCTTTCTTT

v_call: TRBV2
j_call: TRBJ2-5
clone_size: few
d_call: .
cdr3_aa: CASSVVDGWGETQYF
cdr3_nt: TGTGCCAGCAGTGTTGTGGACGGATGGGGAGAGACCCAGTACTTC

v_call: TRBV5-1
j_call: TRBJ1-3
clone_size: .
d_call: .
cdr3_aa: CASSLGESGNTIYF
cdr3_nt: TGCGCCAGCAGCTTGGGGGAGTCGGGAAACACCATATATTTT

v_call: TRBV19
j_call: TRBJ2-1
clone_size: .
d_call: .
cdr3_aa: CASSIKSGRTYNEQFF
cdr3_nt: TGTGCCAGTAGTATAAAATCAGGGAGAACTTACAATGAGCAGTTCTTC

v_call: TRBV3-1/TRBV3-2
j_call: TRBJ1-1
clone_size: .
d_call: .
cdr3_aa: CASSQDVAHTEAFF
cdr3_nt: TGTGCCAGCAGCCAAGATGTAGCGCACACTGAAGCTTTCTTT

v_call: TRBV7-8
j_call: TRBJ2-3
clone_size: .
d_call: TRBD2
cdr3_aa: CASSSLGTSGITDTQYF
cdr3_nt: TGTGCCAGCAGCTCCCTAGGGACTAGCGGGATCACAGATACGCAGTATTTT

v_call: TRBV6-5
j_call: TRBJ2-7
clone_size: .
d_call: TRBD1
cdr3_aa: CASRWGTVSYEQYF
cdr3_nt: TGTGCCAGCAGGTGGGGGACAGTCTCCTACGAGCAGTACTTC

v_call: TRBV5-4
j_call: TRBJ2-1
clone_size: once
d_call: TRBD2
cdr3_aa: CASSFRSGENLYNEQFF
cdr3_nt: TGTGCCAGCAGCTTTAGAAGCGGGGAGAATCTTTACAATGAGCAGTTCTTC

v_call: TRBV29-1
j_call: TRBJ1-2
clone_size: .
d_call: .
cdr3_aa: CSVWDYGYTF
cdr3_nt: TGCAGCGTTTGGGACTATGGCTACACCTTC

v_call: TRBV11-3
j_call: TRBJ2-1
clone_size: .
d_call: .
cdr3_aa: CASSFGEVGNEQFF
cdr3_nt: TGTGCCAGCAGCTTCGGGGAGGTAGGCAATGAGCAGTTCTTC

v_call: TRBV29-1
j_call: TRBJ2-7
clone_size: once
d_call: TRBD2
cdr3_aa: CSVAPSGSYEQYF
cdr3_nt: TGCAGCGTCGCCCCTAGCGGCTCCTACGAGCAGTACTTC

v_call: TRBV11-2
j_call: TRBJ1-1
clone_size: .
d_call: TRBD1
cdr3_aa: CASSSYHLNDRGTEAFF
cdr3_nt: TGTGCCAGCAGCTCCTACCACCTCAACGACAGGGGCACTGAAGCTTTCTTT

v_call: TRBV14
j_call: TRBJ2-3
clone_size: .
d_call: TRBD2
cdr3_aa: CASSPRGGGAKDTQYF
cdr3_nt: TGTGCCAGCAGCCCACGAGGCGGGGGGGCCAAAGATACGCAGTATTTT

v_call: TRBV11-3
j_call: TRBJ2-3
clone_size: .
d_call: .
cdr3_aa: CASSLRVQMGAVVGDTQYF
cdr3_nt: TGTGCCAGCAGCTTAAGGGTCCAGATGGGCGCGGTGGTGGGGGATACGCAGTATTTT

v_call: TRBV5-6
j_call: TRBJ1-2
clone_size: .
d_call: TRBD1
cdr3_aa: CASSLRRGQGYTF
cdr3_nt: TGTGCCAGCAGCTTGCGAAGGGGGCAGGGCTACACCTTC

v_call: TRBV18
j_call: TRBJ1-2
clone_size: .
d_call: .
cdr3_aa: CASSPPDRYGYTF
cdr3_nt: TGTGCCAGCTCACCCCCCGACCGCTATGGCTACACCTTC

v_call: TRBV4-1
j_call: TRBJ1-3
clone_size: .
d_call: .
cdr3_aa: CASSQPSGGGYGNTIYF
cdr3_nt: TGCGCCAGCAGCCAACCCTCGGGCGGGGGCTATGGAAACACCATATATTTT

v_call: TRBV6-2/TRBV6-3
j_call: TRBJ1-2
clone_size: .
d_call: .
cdr3_aa: CASSVTFLEYGYTF
cdr3_nt: TGTGCCAGCAGTGTCACGTTTCTCGAGTATGGCTACACCTTC

v_call: TRBV2
j_call: TRBJ2-2
clone_size: .
d_call: TRBD2
cdr3_aa: CASSEKLLAGGPRGELFF
cdr3_nt: TGTGCCAGCAGTGAAAAACTACTAGCGGGGGGCCCCCGCGGGGAGCTGTTTTTT

v_call: TRBV27
j_call: TRBJ1-3
clone_size: .
d_call: .
cdr3_aa: CASWGQTSGNTIYF
cdr3_nt: TGTGCCAGCTGGGGGCAGACCTCTGGAAACACCATATATTTT

v_call: TRBV19
j_call: TRBJ1-5
clone_size: once
d_call: .
cdr3_aa: CASSMGSSQPQHF
cdr3_nt: TGTGCCAGTAGTATGGGGTCGAGTCAGCCCCAGCATTTT

v_call: TRBV11-2
j_call: TRBJ1-4
clone_size: .
d_call: .
cdr3_aa: CASSLGAWGEKLFF
cdr3_nt: TGTGCCAGCAGCTTAGGCGCTTGGGGTGAAAAACTGTTTTTT

v_call: TRBV7-9
j_call: TRBJ1-1
clone_size: .
d_call: .
cdr3_aa: CASSRDLNTEAFF
cdr3_nt: TGTGCCAGCAGCCGAGATCTTAACACTGAAGCTTTCTTT

v_call: TRBV14
j_call: TRBJ1-1
clone_size: .
d_call: .
cdr3_aa: CASSHGINTEAFF
cdr3_nt: TGTGCCAGCAGCCACGGCATAAACACTGAAGCTTTCTTT